This T cell receptor (beta chain) appears in the sequencing data of a study of response to subunit inactivated influenza vaccine. The germline CDR1 and CDR2 sequences are SGHRS and YFSETQ. The length of the CDR3 is 17 residues. V was clipped by 0 bases and J by 4 bases, with 17 bases between them. MiXCR, run by TCRdb on the RT-PCR reads, gives a single entry per CDR3 protein. The sample lists 450,000 to 500,000 distinct CDR3 sequences; 10% to 11% were seen once. The sample holds a few counts of this clonotype. This sequence originates from a man aged 50-59 years who received an inactivated influenza vaccine. The sample was PBMCs from blood, taken more than 35 days after vaccination. This chain uses TRBV5-1 with TRBJ2-1; D possibly corresponds to TRBD2 (6 bases). As DNA, the CDR3 is TGCGCCAGCAGCTTGGTCCCATCCGGGAGTGGTTACAATGAGCAGTTCTTC. Its protein product is CASSLVPSGSGYNEQFF.